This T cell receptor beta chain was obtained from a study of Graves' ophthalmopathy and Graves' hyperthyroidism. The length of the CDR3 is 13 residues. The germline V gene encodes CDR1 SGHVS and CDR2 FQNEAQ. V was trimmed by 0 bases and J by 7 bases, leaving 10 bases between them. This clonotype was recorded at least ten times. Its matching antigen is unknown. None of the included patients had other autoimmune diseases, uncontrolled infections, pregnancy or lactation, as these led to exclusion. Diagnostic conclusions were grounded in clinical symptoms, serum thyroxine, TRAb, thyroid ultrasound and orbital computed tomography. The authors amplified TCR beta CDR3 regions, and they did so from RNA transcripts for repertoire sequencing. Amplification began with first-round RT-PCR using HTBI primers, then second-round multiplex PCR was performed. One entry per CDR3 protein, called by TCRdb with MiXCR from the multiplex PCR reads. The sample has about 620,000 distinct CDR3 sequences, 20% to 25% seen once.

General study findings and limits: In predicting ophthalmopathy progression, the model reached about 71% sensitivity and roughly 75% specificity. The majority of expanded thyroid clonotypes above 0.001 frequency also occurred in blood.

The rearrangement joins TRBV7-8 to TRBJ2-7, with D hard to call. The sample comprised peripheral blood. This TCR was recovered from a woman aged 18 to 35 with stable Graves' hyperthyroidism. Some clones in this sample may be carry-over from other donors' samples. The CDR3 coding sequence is TGTGCCAGCAGCTTAGCGCCATCTTCTGAGCAGTACTTC. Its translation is CASSLAPSSEQYF.